This section outlines one T cell receptor (beta chain) sequence together with its context. Its matching antigen is unknown. This entry comes from a study of post-analysis software for immune sequencing data. Study context: Disease trajectories encompassed relapsing-remitting, secondary progressive and progressive-relapsing multiple sclerosis. Notes on the study in general: Compared against controls, patients with multiple sclerosis displayed significantly lower normalized Chao1 diversity. Included in a set of about 5 TRBV segments more frequent in patients than controls were TRBV5-6, TRBV5-1 and TRBV20-1. By F measure, strong co-clustering occurred among samples prepared in the same batch.

cDNA libraries of TCR beta carried unique molecular identifiers. cDNA molecules numbering some 500,000 came from about 1 to 10 million T cells. TCRdb ran MiXCR on the PCR reads and lists one entry per CDR3 protein. The profile shows approximately 730,000 distinct CDR3 sequences, about 27% of them singletons. The CDR3 has 14 amino acids. The V segment lost 8 bases and the J segment 4 bases; nucleotides outside the gene matches: 7. The sample consisted of blood. This receptor was obtained from a girl under 18 with multiple sclerosis. The chain combines TRBV12-3 or TRBV12-4 with TRBJ1-1; 10 positions match TRBD1. CDR3 sequence: CASQRTGGLTEAFF. The CDR3 DNA reads TGTGCCAGCCAAAGGACAGGGGGTCTCACTGAAGCTTTCTTT.